These 10 T cell receptor beta chains were all obtained from the same sample, sequenced in a study of shared clonotypes between healthy human individuals. TCRdb's copy holds only in-frame clones and misses some; the assay was immunoSEQ multiplex PCR. The table lists approximately 2.5 million clones, 80% to 95% of them singletons. Sequenced material: naive CD4+ T cells from PBMCs. Noted subset: CD45RA+ positively selected. The receptor source for this set is a man younger than 30 in good health. Some clones in this sample may be carry-over from other donors' samples.

This chain joins TRBV27 and TRBJ2-3; D is unclear. The CDR3 totals 16 residues. The ends were cut back, 3 bases at V and 0 bases at J, with 13 bases in the middle. The germline V gene encodes CDR1 MNHEY and CDR2 SMNVEV (reference sequence). This CDR3 reads CASSFRRVLSTDTQYF. In DNA, the CDR3 is TGTGCCAGCAGTTTCCGTAGGGTCCTTAGCACAGATACGCAGTATTTT.

V and J are TRBV4-1 and TRBJ2-7; no reliable D call. Trimming took 0 bases from V and 0 from J, leaving 15 bases between them. This CDR3 has 17 amino acids. Germline-derived CDR1 and CDR2 are MGHRA and YSYEKL. The CDR3 DNA follows: TGCGCCAGCAGCCAAGATCGCCAGACCTTCCTCTCCTACGAGCAGTACTTC. Translated: CASSQDRQTFLSYEQYF.

The chain employs TRBV29-1 and TRBJ2-1; 7 nucleotides agree with TRBD2. From germline, CDR1 is SQVTM and CDR2 ANQGSEA. The V segment lost 4 bases and the J segment 9 bases; nucleotides outside the gene matches: 9. The CDR3 is 13 residues long. CDR3 in amino acids: CSVGELAIGEQFF. The CDR3 nucleotides are TGCAGCGTTGGAGAACTAGCGATTGGTGAGCAGTTCTTC.

V gene TRBV7-3 combines with J gene TRBJ2-1, with 9 positions matching TRBD2. The V segment lost 4 bases and the J segment 4 bases; nucleotides outside the gene matches: 8. CDR3 length: 16 amino acids. Germline V gene lookup returns CDR1 SGHTA and CDR2 FQGTGA. CDR3 DNA: TGTGCCAGCAGCTCGCCGGTAGCGGGAGCATACAATGAGCAGTTCTTC. This translates into CASSSPVAGAYNEQFF.

This clone was counted once. CDR3 sequence reads: CASSWGLGGRNNEQYF. CDR3 DNA sequence: TGCGCCAGCAGCTGGGGGCTGGGCGGGAGAAACAACGAGCAGTACTTC. The genes are TRBV5-1 and TRBJ2-7; D is possibly TRBD2 (7 bases). Germline V CDR1 and CDR2: SGHRS, YFSETQ. The V and J ends lost 3 bases and 5 bases respectively, with 21 bases between them. The CDR3 covers 16 residues. The full variable domain, rest sourced from reference TRBV5-1 and TRBJ2-7, is KAGVTQTPRYLIKTRGQQVTLSCSPISGHRSVSWYQQTPGQGLQFLFEYFSETQRNKGNFPGRFSGRQFSNSRSEMNVSTLELGDSALYLCASSWGLGGRNNEQYFGPGTRLTVT.

The V gene is TRBV4-1, the J gene TRBJ1-2, with a tentative D call TRBD1 (5 bases). This CDR3 has 15 amino acids. V was pared by 0 bases and J by 8 bases, with 16 bases between. Germline V CDR1 and CDR2: MGHRA, YSYEKL. In nucleotides, the CDR3 is TGCGCCAGCAGCCAAGATCAGGGACCATCCCTCGGCTACACCTTC. It codes for CASSQDQGPSLGYTF.

This chain links TRBV5-4 with TRBJ2-7; 9 nucleotides match TRBD2. V dropped 4 bases and J dropped 0; count of bases not matched to a gene: 8. The germline V gene has CDR1 SGHNT and CDR2 YYREEE (reference sequence). The CDR3 sequence is 16 residues long. The CDR3 DNA reads as TGTGCCAGCAGCATGGGCGGGGGGGGTGCCTCCTACGAGCAGTACTTC. Amino acids: CASSMGGGGASYEQYF. The variable domain in full, completed from reference TRBV5-4 and TRBJ2-7, reads ETGVTQSPTHLIKTRGQQVTLRCSSQSGHNTVSWYQQALGQGPQFIFQYYREEENGRGNFPPRFSGLQFPNYSSELNVNALELDDSALYLCASSMGGGGASYEQYFGPGTRLTVT.

The chain recombines TRBV13 with TRBJ2-7; 9 nucleotides agree with TRBD2. The length of the CDR3 is 16 residues. Germline CDR1 reads PRHDT; CDR2 reads FYEKMQ (reference sequence). The V and J ends lost 5 bases and 2 bases, in that order; junction bases with no gene match: 10. As DNA, the CDR3 is TGTGCCAGCAGCATCAGGCGGCTAGCGGGGACCTACGAGCAGTACTTC. It translates to CASSIRRLAGTYEQYF.

The chain couples TRBV27 to TRBJ2-7; 9 nucleotides match TRBD1. V was clipped by 6 bases and J by 7 bases; unmatched bases: 10. CDR3 length: 14 amino acids. Germline V gene data show CDR1 as MNHEY and CDR2 as SMNVEV (reference sequence). CDR3 nucleotides: TGTGCCAGCAGCGGGACAGGGTTCCCTAAGGAGCAGTACTTC. This codes for CASSGTGFPKEQYF.

Comment on this clone: Other DNA sequences in this sample translate to the same CDR3. The chain links TRBV28 to TRBJ1-2; possible D gene TRBD1, 5 bases. CDR1 is MDHEN, CDR2 SYDVKM, per germline. There are 13 residues in the CDR3. With 2 bases removed from V and 2 bases from J, the gap between germline ends came to 6 bases. DNA for the CDR3: TGTGCCAGCAGTTTAGACAGAAACTATGGCTACACCTTC. This sequence encodes CASSLDRNYGYTF.